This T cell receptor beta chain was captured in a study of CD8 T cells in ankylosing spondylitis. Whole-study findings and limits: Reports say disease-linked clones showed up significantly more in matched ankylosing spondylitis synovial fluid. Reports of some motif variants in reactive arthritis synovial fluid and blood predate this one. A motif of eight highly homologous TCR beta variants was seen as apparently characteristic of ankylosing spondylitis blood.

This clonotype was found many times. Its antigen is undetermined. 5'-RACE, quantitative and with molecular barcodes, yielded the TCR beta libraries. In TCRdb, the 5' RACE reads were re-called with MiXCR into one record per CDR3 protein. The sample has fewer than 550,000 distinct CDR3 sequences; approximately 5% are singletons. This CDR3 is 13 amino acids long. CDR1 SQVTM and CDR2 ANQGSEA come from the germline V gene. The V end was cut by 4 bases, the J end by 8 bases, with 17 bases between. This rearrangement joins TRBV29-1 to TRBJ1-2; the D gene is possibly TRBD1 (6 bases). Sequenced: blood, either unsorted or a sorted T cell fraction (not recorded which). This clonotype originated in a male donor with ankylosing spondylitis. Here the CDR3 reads CSVALTGTYGYTF. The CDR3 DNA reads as TGCAGCGTTGCCTTGACAGGAACATACGGCTACACCTTC.